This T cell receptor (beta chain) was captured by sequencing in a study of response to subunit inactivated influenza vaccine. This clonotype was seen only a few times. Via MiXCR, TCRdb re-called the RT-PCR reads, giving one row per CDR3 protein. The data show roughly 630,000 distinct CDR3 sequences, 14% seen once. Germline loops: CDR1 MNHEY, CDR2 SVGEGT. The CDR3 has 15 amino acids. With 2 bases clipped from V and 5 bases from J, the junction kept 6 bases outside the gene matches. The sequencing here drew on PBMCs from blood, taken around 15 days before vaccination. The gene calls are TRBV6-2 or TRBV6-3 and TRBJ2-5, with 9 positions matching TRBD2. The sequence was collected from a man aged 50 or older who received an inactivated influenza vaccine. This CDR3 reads CASSYGGRAGETQYF. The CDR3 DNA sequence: TGTGCCAGCAGTTACGGCGGGAGGGCCGGCGAGACCCAGTACTTC.